This is a list of T cell receptor beta chains from one sample in a study of response to subunit inactivated influenza vaccine. TCRdb passed the RT-PCR reads through MiXCR, listing each CDR3 protein once. This table holds a few hundred thousand distinct CDR3 sequences, 10% to 12% found once. The same data also went into a second study, on T cells expressing NK-cell markers.

The specimen comprised PBMCs from blood, sampled on the day of vaccination. These receptors all come from a man in his fifties or sixties who received an inactivated influenza vaccine. Both conserved end residues are part of each CDR3. The order of the fields is D gene, clone size, J gene, V gene, CDR3 protein, CDR3 DNA. A D gene is named only where the DNA matches it firmly. Expanded clones are given a class, and other clones once, few, many or no size at all.

>-|few|TRBJ2-1|TRBV6-2/TRBV6-3
CASSPVLWYNEQFF
TGTGCCAGCAGTCCTGTTTTGTGGTACAATGAGCAGTTCTTC
>-|few|TRBJ2-5|TRBV29-1
CSVEANSRETQYF
TGCAGCGTTGAAGCCAACAGCAGAGAGACCCAGTACTTC
>-|once|TRBJ2-3|TRBV24-1
CATSDPTVSPDTQYF
TGTGCCACCAGTGATCCGACTGTTTCCCCAGATACGCAGTATTTT
>TRBD2|few|TRBJ2-2|TRBV28
CASLSGRATGELFF
TGTGCCAGCCTGAGCGGGAGGGCCACCGGGGAGCTGTTTTTT
>-|few|TRBJ1-5|TRBV6-5
CASSYYYGDQPQHF
TGTGCCAGCAGTTACTACTATGGGGATCAGCCCCAGCATTTT
>-|-|TRBJ1-5|TRBV12-3/TRBV12-4
CASSWGAGNQPQHF
TGTGCCAGCAGTTGGGGGGCTGGCAATCAGCCCCAGCATTTT
>-|-|TRBJ2-2|TRBV5-1
CASSLDFSGAGELFF
TGCGCCAGCAGCTTGGACTTCTCGGGCGCCGGGGAGCTGTTTTTT
>-|-|TRBJ1-2|TRBV7-9
CASSLGDFSNYGYTF
TGTGCCAGCAGCTTGGGCGATTTCTCGAACTATGGCTACACCTTC
>-|few|TRBJ1-5|TRBV4-3
CASSQDIAVGPQHF
TGCGCCAGCAGCCAAGATATTGCGGTCGGGCCCCAGCATTTT
>-|-|TRBJ1-1|TRBV5-1
CASSLGTAMMAEAFF
TGCGCCAGCAGCTTGGGGACGGCGATGATGGCTGAAGCTTTCTTT
>-|-|TRBJ2-5|TRBV24-1
CATSDSGRIQETQYF
TGTGCCACCAGTGACTCCGGACGGATCCAAGAGACCCAGTACTTC
>-|-|TRBJ1-2|TRBV28
CASTGTGSRAYGYTF
TGTGCCAGCACGGGAACAGGGTCTCGGGCCTATGGCTACACCTTC
>-|few|TRBJ2-5|TRBV7-9
CASSPQMETQYF
TGTGCCAGCAGCCCTCAGATGGAGACCCAGTACTTC
>TRBD1|few|TRBJ1-3|TRBV6-5
CASSWGQGSGNTIYF
TGTGCCAGCAGTTGGGGACAGGGTTCAGGAAACACCATATATTTT
>TRBD1|-|TRBJ2-1|TRBV11-3
CASSLGDRGGYEQFF
TGTGCCAGCAGCTTAGGAGACAGGGGTGGGTATGAGCAGTTCTTC
>-|many|TRBJ1-6|TRBV6-5
CASSYTGRGSYNSPLHF
TGTGCCAGCAGTTACACGGGCAGGGGCTCCTATAATTCACCCCTCCACTTT
>-|few|TRBJ2-3|TRBV11-2
CASSLVRTASTDTQYF
TGTGCCAGCAGCTTAGTACGGACAGCCAGCACAGATACGCAGTATTTT
>TRBD1|-|TRBJ2-4|TRBV20-1
CSASRGQGWKNIQYF
TGCAGTGCTAGTAGGGGACAGGGTTGGAAAAACATTCAGTACTTC
>-|many|TRBJ2-3|TRBV14
CASSQDYGADTQYF
TGTGCCAGCAGCCAAGATTATGGGGCAGATACGCAGTATTTT
>-|-|TRBJ2-5|TRBV10-3
CAISDTGSRETQYF
TGTGCCATCAGTGACACAGGGAGTCGCGAGACCCAGTACTTC
>-|few|TRBJ2-3|TRBV20-1
CSASRQINTDTQYF
TGCAGTGCTAGTCGTCAGATTAACACAGATACGCAGTATTTT
>-|few|TRBJ2-1|TRBV5-1
CASSLEWATYNEQFF
TGCGCCAGCAGCTTGGAGTGGGCAACCTACAATGAGCAGTTCTTC
>-|-|TRBJ2-2|TRBV6-5
CASSYNRGNTGELFF
TGTGCCAGCAGTTACAACAGAGGGAACACCGGGGAGCTGTTTTTT
>-|few|TRBJ2-5|TRBV5-1
CASSLAVDTHQVTQYF
TGCGCCAGCAGCTTAGCGGTAGACACGCACCAAGTGACCCAGTACTTC
>-|few|TRBJ1-2|TRBV11-2
CASSLDPGSGRGYTF
TGTGCCAGCAGCTTAGACCCGGGATCAGGTCGTGGCTACACCTTC
>-|few|TRBJ2-7|TRBV9
CASSVAPGRAPGEQYF
TGTGCCAGCAGCGTAGCCCCCGGCAGGGCTCCAGGCGAGCAGTACTTC
>TRBD2|-|TRBJ2-3|TRBV12-3/TRBV12-4
CASTEAGGTDTQYF
TGTGCCAGCACCGAAGCGGGAGGTACAGATACGCAGTATTTT
>TRBD2|-|TRBJ2-3|TRBV11-3
CASSPRTSHDVDTQYF
TGTGCCAGCAGCCCCCGGACTAGCCACGACGTGGATACGCAGTATTTT
>-|-|TRBJ2-4|TRBV7-8
CASSLEDSQAKNIQYF
TGTGCCAGCAGCTTAGAGGACAGTCAAGCCAAAAACATTCAGTACTTC
>-|-|TRBJ2-3|TRBV10-3
CAISEQVLTDTQYF
TGTGCCATCAGTGAGCAGGTGTTGACAGATACGCAGTATTTT
>-|-|TRBJ1-1|TRBV4-3
CASSQDRLDPGAFF
TGCGCCAGCAGCCAAGATCGATTAGACCCTGGAGCTTTCTTT
>-|few|TRBJ1-3|TRBV15
CATSREGSSGNTIYF
TGTGCCACCAGCAGAGAGGGGAGCTCTGGAAACACCATATATTTT
>-|-|TRBJ2-1|TRBV10-3
CGIGSLSAEQFF
TGTGGCATCGGGAGTCTTTCAGCTGAGCAGTTCTTC
>TRBD2|few|TRBJ2-2|TRBV7-8
CASSSGTINTGELFF
TGTGCCAGCAGCTCCGGGACTATCAACACCGGGGAGCTGTTTTTT
>-|-|TRBJ2-7|TRBV11-2
CASSLSNGHEQYF
TGTGCCAGCAGCTTATCAAACGGGCACGAGCAGTACTTC
>-|many|TRBJ2-3|TRBV4-2
CASSWGGSSTDTQYF
TGTGCCAGCAGCTGGGGAGGAAGCAGCACAGATACGCAGTATTTT
>-|-|TRBJ2-7|TRBV4-1
CASSQDRDGPYEQYF
TGCGCCAGCAGCCAAGACCGGGACGGGCCCTACGAGCAGTACTTC
>-|-|TRBJ2-1|TRBV7-9
CASSLGWYIEQFF
TGTGCCAGCAGCTTAGGCTGGTACATTGAGCAGTTCTTC
>TRBD1|many|TRBJ2-1|TRBV12-3/TRBV12-4
CASSLQGGLRFF
TGTGCCAGCAGTCTACAGGGGGGCCTGAGGTTCTTC
>TRBD2|-|TRBJ2-7|TRBV20-1
CSARDLETSGYVDF
TGCAGTGCTAGAGATCTTGAGACTAGCGGGTATGTGGACTTC
>-|many|TRBJ2-1|TRBV10-3
CAINPGRTYNEQFF
TGTGCCATCAATCCGGGACGGACCTACAATGAGCAGTTCTTC